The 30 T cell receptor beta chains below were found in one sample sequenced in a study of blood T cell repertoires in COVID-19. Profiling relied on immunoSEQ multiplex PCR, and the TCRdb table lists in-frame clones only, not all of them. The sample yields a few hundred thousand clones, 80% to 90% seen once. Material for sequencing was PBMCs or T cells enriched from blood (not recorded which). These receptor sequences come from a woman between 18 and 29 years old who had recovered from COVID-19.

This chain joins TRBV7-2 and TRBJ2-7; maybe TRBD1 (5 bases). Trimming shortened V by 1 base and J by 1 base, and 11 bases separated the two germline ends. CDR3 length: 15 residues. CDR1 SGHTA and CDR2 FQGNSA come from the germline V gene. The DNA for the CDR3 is TGTGCCAGCAGCTTAGACAGGTCGTGGTCCTACGAGCAGTACTTC. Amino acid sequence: CASSLDRSWSYEQYF. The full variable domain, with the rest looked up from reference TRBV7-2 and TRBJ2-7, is GAGVSQSPSNKVTEKGKDVELRCDPISGHTALYWYRQSLGQGLEFLIYFQGNSAPDKSGLPSDRFSAERTGGSVSTLTIQRTQQEDSAVYLCASSLDRSWSYEQYFGPGTRLTVT.

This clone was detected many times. The CDR3 loop is CASSVAGGTGELFF. CDR3 nucleotides: TGTGCCAGCAGTGTAGCGGGAGGCACCGGGGAGCTGTTTTTT. V is TRBV6-4 and J is TRBJ2-2, with 10 bases fitting TRBD2. The CDR3 totals 14 residues. The junction had 0 bases not matched to a gene; V was cut back by 4 bases and J by 4 bases. The germline CDR1 and CDR2 sequences are MRHNA and SNTAGT.

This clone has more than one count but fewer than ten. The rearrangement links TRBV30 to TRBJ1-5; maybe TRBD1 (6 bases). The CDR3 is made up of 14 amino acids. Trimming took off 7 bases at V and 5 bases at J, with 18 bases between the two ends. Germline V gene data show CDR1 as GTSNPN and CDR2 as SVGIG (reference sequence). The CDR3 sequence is CAYDFGQLDQPQHF. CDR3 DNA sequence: TGTGCCTACGACTTCGGACAGTTAGATCAGCCCCAGCATTTT. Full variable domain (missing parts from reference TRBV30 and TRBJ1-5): SQTIHQWPATLVQPVGSPLSLECTVEGTSNPNLYWYRQAAGRGLQLLFYSVGIGQISSEVPQNLSASRPQDRQFILSSKKLLLSDSGFYLCAYDFGQLDQPQHFGDGTRLSIL.

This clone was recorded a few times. CDR3 loop: CASGWGTGATDTQYF. DNA of the CDR3: TGTGCTAGTGGTTGGGGGACAGGGGCCACAGATACGCAGTATTTT. The chain links TRBV12-5 to TRBJ2-3; 10 bases line up with TRBD1. V lost 4 bases, J lost 2 bases, and 3 bases stayed unmatched. The CDR3 totals 15 residues. CDR1 is LGHNT and CDR2 is FRNRAP in the germline V gene.

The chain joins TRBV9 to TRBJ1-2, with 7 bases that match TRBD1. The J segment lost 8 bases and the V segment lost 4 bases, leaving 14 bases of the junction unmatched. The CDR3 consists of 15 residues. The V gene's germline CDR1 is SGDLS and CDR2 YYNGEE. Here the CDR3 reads CASSPRNETGQGYTF. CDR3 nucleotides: TGTGCCAGCAGCCCCCGGAATGAGACAGGGCAAGGCTACACCTTC.

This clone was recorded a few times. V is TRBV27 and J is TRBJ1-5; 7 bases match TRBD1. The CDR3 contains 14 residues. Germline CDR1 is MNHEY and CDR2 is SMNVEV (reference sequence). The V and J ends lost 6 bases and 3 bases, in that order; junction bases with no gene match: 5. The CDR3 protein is CASRTGTDNQPQHF. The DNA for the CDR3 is TGTGCCAGCAGAACCGGGACAGACAATCAGCCCCAGCATTTT.

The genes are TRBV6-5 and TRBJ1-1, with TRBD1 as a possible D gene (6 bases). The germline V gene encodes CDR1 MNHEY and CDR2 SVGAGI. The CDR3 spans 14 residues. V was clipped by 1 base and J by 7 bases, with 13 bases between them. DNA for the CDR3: TGTGCCAGCAGTTACTTAAGTGGGGGCAATGAAGCTTTCTTT. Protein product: CASSYLSGGNEAFF.

CDR3 sequence (DNA): TGTGCCAGCAGCTTTGGTCTAGCGGGAGTCGAACTCACTCCACGCGAGCAGTACTTC. Residues: CASSFGLAGVELTPREQYF. The chain couples TRBV5-4 to TRBJ2-7; 10 bases agree with TRBD2. The V gene's germline CDR1 is SGHNT and CDR2 YYREEE (reference sequence). The ends lost 2 bases at V and 6 bases at J; junction bases unmatched: 20. This CDR3 has 19 amino acids.

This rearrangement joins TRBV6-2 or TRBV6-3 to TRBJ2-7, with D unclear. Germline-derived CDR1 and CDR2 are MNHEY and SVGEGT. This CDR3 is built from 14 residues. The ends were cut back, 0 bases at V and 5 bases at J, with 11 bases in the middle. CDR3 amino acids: CASSYSLSIDEQYF. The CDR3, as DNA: TGTGCCAGCAGTTACTCCCTAAGTATCGACGAGCAGTACTTC.

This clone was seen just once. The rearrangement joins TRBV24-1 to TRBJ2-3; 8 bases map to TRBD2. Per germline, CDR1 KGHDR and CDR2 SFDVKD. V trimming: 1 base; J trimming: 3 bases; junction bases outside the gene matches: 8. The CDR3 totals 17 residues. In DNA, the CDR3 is TGTGCCACCAGTGATTTCCCGGGAGGGAGTGGTACAGATACGCAGTATTTT. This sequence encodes CATSDFPGGSGTDTQYF.

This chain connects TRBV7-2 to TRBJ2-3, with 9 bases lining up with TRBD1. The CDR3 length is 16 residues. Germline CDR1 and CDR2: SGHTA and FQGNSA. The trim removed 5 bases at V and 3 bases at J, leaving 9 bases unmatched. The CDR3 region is CASSPWDREVTDTQYF. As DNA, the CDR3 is TGTGCCAGCAGCCCATGGGACAGGGAAGTGACAGATACGCAGTATTTT.

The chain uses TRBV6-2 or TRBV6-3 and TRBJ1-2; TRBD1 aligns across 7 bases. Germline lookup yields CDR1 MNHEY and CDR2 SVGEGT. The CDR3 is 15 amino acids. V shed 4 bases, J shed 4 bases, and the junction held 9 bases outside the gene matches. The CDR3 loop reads CASSSRQGVPYGYTF. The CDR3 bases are TGTGCCAGCAGTTCTAGACAGGGAGTACCCTATGGCTACACCTTC.

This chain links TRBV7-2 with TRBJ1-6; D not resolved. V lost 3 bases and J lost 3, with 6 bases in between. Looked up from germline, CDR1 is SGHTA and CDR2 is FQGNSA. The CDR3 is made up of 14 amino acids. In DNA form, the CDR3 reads TGTGCCAGCAGCTTCACAGTCTATAATTCACCCCTCCACTTT. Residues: CASSFTVYNSPLHF.

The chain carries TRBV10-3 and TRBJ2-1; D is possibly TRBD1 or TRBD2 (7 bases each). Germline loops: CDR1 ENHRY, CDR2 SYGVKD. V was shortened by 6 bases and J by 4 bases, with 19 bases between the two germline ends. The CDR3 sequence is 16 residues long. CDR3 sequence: CAISEGAGAVYNEQFF. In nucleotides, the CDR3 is TGTGCCATCAGCGAGGGGGCGGGAGCGGTTTACAATGAGCAGTTCTTC.

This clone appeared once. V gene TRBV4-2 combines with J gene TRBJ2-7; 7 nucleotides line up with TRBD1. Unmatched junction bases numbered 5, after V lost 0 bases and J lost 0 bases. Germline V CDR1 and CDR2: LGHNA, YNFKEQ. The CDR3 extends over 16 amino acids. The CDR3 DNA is TGTGCCAGCAGCCAAGATCTAGGGGACAGCTCCTACGAGCAGTACTTC. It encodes CASSQDLGDSSYEQYF.

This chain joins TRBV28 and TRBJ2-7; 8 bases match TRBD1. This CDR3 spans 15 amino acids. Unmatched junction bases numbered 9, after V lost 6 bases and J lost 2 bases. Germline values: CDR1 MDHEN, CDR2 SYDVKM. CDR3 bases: TGTGCCAGCAGCCCGACCGACAGGGGAACCTACGAGCAGTACTTC. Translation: CASSPTDRGTYEQYF. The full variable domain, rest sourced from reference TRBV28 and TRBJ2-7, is DVKVTQSSRYLVKRTGEKVFLECVQDMDHENMFWYRQDPGLGLRLIYFSYDVKMKEKGDIPEGYSVSREKKERFSLILESASTNQTSMYLCASSPTDRGTYEQYFGPGTRLTVT.

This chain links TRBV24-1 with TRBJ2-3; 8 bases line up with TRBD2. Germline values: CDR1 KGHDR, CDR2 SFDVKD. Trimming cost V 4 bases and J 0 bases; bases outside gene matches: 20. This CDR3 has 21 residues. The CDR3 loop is CATSEPGFGTRGFTSTDTQYF. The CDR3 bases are TGTGCCACCAGTGAGCCTGGGTTCGGGACTAGGGGGTTTACTAGCACAGATACGCAGTATTTT.

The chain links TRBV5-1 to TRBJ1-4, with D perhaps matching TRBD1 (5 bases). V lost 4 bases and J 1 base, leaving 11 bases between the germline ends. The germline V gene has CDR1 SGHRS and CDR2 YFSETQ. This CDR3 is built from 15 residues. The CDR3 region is CASSARQQTNEKLFF. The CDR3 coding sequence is TGCGCCAGCAGCGCCAGACAGCAAACTAATGAAAAACTGTTTTTT.

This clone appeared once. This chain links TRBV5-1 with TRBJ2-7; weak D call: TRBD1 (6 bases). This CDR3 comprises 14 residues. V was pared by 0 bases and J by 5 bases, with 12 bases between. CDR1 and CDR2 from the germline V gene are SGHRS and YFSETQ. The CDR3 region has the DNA TGCGCCAGCAGCTTGGCCGGATCAGGGGACGAGCAGTACTTC. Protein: CASSLAGSGDEQYF.

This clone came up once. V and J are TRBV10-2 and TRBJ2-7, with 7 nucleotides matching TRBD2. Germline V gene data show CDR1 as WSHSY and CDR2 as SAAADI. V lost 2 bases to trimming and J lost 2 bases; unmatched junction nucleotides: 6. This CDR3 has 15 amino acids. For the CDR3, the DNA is TGCGCCAGCAGTGAGGGGGGGGAATACCCCTACGAGCAGTACTTC. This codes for CASSEGGEYPYEQYF.

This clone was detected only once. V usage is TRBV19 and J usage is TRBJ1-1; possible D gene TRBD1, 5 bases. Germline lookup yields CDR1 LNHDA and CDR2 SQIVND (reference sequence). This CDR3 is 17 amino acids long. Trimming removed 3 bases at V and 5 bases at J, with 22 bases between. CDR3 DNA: TGTGCCAGTAGTATTTTCGGAGTCGGGCAGGGTGGGACTGAAGCTTTCTTT. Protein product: CASSIFGVGQGGTEAFF.

Here the CDR3 reads CASSQERRGQSTQYF. DNA of the CDR3: TGCGCCAGCAGCCAAGAACGGCGAGGGCAATCGACCCAGTACTTC. The J gene is TRBJ2-5, the V gene TRBV4-3; D perhaps matches TRBD2 (5 bases). This CDR3 contains 15 residues. Germline V lookup: CDR1 LGHNA, CDR2 YSLEER. Between the trimmed V and J ends, which lost 0 bases and 7 bases, there was a span of 15 bases.

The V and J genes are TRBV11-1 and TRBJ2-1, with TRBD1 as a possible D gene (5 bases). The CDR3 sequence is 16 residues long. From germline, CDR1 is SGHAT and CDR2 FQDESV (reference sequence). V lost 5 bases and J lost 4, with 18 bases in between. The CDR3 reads CASSSTQGVKYNEQFF. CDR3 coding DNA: TGTGCCAGCAGCAGCACGCAGGGTGTTAAGTACAATGAGCAGTTCTTC.

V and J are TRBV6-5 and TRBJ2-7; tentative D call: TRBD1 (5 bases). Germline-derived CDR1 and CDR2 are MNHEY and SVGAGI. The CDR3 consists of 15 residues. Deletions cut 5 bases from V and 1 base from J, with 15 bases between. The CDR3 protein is CASSRTGPPSYEQYF. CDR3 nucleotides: TGTGCCAGCAGTAGAACAGGCCCCCCATCCTACGAGCAGTACTTC.

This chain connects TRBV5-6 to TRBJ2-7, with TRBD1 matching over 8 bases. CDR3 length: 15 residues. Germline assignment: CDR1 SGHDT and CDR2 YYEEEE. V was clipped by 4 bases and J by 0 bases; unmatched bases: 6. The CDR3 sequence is CASSRGQAVSYEQYF. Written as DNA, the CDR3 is TGTGCCAGCAGCCGGGGACAGGCTGTCTCCTACGAGCAGTACTTC.

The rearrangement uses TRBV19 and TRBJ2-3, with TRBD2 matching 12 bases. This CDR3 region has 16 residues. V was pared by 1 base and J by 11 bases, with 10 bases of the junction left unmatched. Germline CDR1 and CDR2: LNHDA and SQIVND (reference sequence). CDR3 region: CASSIVTSGGMGVQYF. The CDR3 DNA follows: TGTGCCAGTAGTATAGTGACTAGCGGGGGCATGGGGGTGCAGTATTTT.

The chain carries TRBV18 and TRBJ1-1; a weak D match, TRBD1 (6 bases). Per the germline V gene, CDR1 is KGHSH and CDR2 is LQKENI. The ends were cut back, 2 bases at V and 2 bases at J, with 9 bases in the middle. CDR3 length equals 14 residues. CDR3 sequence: CASSPDRSNTEAFF. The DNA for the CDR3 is TGTGCCAGCTCACCAGACAGGTCCAACACTGAAGCTTTCTTT.

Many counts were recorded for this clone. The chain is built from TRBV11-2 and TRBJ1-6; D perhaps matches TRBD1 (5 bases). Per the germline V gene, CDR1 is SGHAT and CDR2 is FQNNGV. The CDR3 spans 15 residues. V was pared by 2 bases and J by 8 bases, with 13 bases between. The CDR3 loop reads CASSLMTVKDSPLHF. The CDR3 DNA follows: TGTGCCAGCAGCTTAATGACAGTTAAGGATTCACCCCTCCACTTT.

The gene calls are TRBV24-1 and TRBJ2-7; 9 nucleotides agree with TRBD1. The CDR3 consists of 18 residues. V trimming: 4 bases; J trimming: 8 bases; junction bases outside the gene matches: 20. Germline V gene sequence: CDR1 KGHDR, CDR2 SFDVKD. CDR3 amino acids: CATSDIAGDRVGDGQQYF. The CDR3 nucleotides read TGTGCCACCAGTGACATCGCCGGGGACAGGGTCGGTGATGGTCAGCAGTACTTC.

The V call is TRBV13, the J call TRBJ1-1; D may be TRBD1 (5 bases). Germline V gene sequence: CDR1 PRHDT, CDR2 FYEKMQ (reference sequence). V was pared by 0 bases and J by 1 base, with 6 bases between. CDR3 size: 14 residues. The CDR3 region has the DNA TGTGCCAGCAGCTTAGGCGGGGGGAACACTGAAGCTTTCTTT. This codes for CASSLGGGNTEAFF.